This entry is about one T cell receptor beta chain. This record belongs to a study of blood T cell repertoires in COVID-19. Whole-study context: Sample material is recorded as cDNA or gDNA derived from T cells, B-cell-depleted T cells, or PBMCs.

Per the original methods: Amplification of reference gene primers provided the estimated nucleated cell counts. Only in-frame clones appear in the TCRdb table, and some are missing; sequencing was by immunoSEQ multiplex PCR. Clonal size and the V and J genes are those of that table, whereas D and trimming came from the DNA. The data hold 65,000 to 85,000 clones, with 70% to 80% observed a single time. Germline values: CDR1 SGHVS, CDR2 FQNEAQ. CDR3 length: 12 residues. V gave up 4 bases and J gave up 13 bases; unmatched junction bases: 4. Sequenced material: peripheral blood. This sequence joins TRBV7-8 and TRBJ1-4, with 9 positions matching TRBD1. This receptor was taken from a woman aged 80 or over with active or convalescent COVID-19. The CDR3 sequence is CASSSGQGRLFF. CDR3 sequence (DNA): TGTGCCAGCAGCTCAGGACAGGGGAGACTGTTTTTT.